The T cell receptor beta chain described here comes from a study of T-cell memory formation after mild COVID-19. The CDR3 covers 13 residues. Looked up from germline, CDR1 is LNHNV and CDR2 is YYDKDF (reference sequence). V lost 1 base, J lost 9 bases, and 10 bases lay in between. Comments on this clonotype: Its target is not known.

Points from the study as a whole: The appearance of some responding clones in pre-infection memory suggested that cross-reactive memory joined. Contracting CD4+ clones sat mainly in CM and EM; CD8+ in EMRA.

TCRdb processed the 5' RACE reads anew with MiXCR; each CDR3 protein has one entry. The top ten clones hold approximately 13% of a sample with about 350,000 distinct CDR3 sequences, around 30% of them seen once. Sequencing used PBMCs or a T cell subset sorted from them (not recorded which). This TCR derives from an adult woman who had mild COVID-19 (a few samples of this study predate the infection). Cell type and time point are not known. The chain employs TRBV15 and TRBJ2-1; a weak D match, TRBD2 (5 bases). CDR3 DNA sequence: TGTGCCACCAGCAGAGCTCTGGCGGGTGAGCAGTTCTTC. Translated, it gives CATSRALAGEQFF.